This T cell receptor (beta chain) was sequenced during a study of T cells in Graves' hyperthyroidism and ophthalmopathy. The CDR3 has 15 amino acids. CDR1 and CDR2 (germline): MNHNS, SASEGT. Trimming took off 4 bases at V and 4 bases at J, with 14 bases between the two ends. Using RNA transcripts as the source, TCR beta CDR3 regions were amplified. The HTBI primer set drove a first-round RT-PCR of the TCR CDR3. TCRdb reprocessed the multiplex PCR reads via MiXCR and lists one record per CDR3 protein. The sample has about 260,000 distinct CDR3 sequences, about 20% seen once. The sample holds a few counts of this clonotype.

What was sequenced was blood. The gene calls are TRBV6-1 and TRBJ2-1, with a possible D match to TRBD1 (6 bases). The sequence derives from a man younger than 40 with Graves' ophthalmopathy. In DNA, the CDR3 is TGTGCCAGCAGTGCCTACAGGGTAGAGTACAATGAGCAGTTCTTC. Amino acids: CASSAYRVEYNEQFF.